These 12 T cell receptor beta chains were all obtained from the same sample, sequenced in a study of Ad26.COV2.S vaccination and SARS-CoV-2 variants. Data came from immunoSEQ multiplex PCR; TCRdb stores just in-frame clones and leaves some out. The sample yields some 240,000 clones, about 83% seen once. The treatment: some 20 received Ad26.COV2.S at low or high dose, single or two shots; roughly 5 received placebo; per-sample allocation not given. Vaccine and placebo recipients were sampled on day 63 after the first injection. The specimen was peripheral blood, collected in a trial of Ad26.COV2.S vaccine versus placebo. The receptors come from a person between 18 and 65 years old who received the Ad26.COV2.S COVID-19 vaccine or a placebo.

The chain has TRBV5-1 and TRBJ1-2; D ambiguous. The CDR3 is 13 residues long. Trimming removed 4 bases at V and 8 bases at J, with 15 bases between. CDR1 and CDR2 from the germline V gene are SGHRS and YFSETQ. For the CDR3, the DNA is TGCGCCAGCAGCCTAACCCCGCTGGGCGGCTACACCTTC. It is translated as CASSLTPLGGYTF. The full variable domain, with the rest looked up from reference TRBV5-1 and TRBJ1-2, is KAGVTQTPRYLIKTRGQQVTLSCSPISGHRSVSWYQQTPGQGLQFLFEYFSETQRNKGNFPGRFSGRQFSNSRSEMNVSTLELGDSALYLCASSLTPLGGYTFGSGTRLTVV.

The genes are TRBV10-1 and TRBJ2-5; D gene uncertain. CDR1 is WNHNN and CDR2 is SYGVQD in the germline V gene (reference sequence). The CDR3 runs to 18 residues. Deletions cut 3 bases from V and 2 bases from J, with 22 bases between. CDR3 region: CASSESRPRIIEQETQYF. The CDR3 DNA follows: TGCGCCAGCAGTGAATCCCGCCCTAGAATCATAGAACAAGAGACCCAGTACTTC.

This clone came up once. The chain joins TRBV5-1 to TRBJ1-1, with no clear D. CDR1 is SGHRS and CDR2 is YFSETQ in the germline V gene. The CDR3 is 14 amino acids. V dropped 0 bases and J dropped 5 bases, with 11 bases sitting between them. CDR3 protein: CASSLGPRGTEAFF. The CDR3 DNA reads TGCGCCAGCAGCTTGGGACCGAGAGGGACTGAAGCTTTCTTT.

This chain connects TRBV10-2 to TRBJ2-3, with 12 positions matching TRBD2. Germline V gives CDR1 WSHSY, CDR2 SAAADI. The CDR3 is 17 amino acids. With V trimmed by 7 bases and J by 2 bases, 10 bases remained unmatched. In DNA form, the CDR3 reads TGCGCCAGCACGGCGAGGCTAGCGGGAGGGGACACAGATACGCAGTATTTT. Translated: CASTARLAGGDTDTQYF.

J is TRBJ1-4 and V is TRBV30; the D gene is possibly TRBD1 (5 bases). The CDR3 sequence is 13 residues long. The V and J ends lost 8 bases and 5 bases respectively, with 15 bases between them. Germline V gene sequence: CDR1 GTSNPN, CDR2 SVGIG (reference sequence). CDR3 sequence reads: CAGDPGLNEKLFF. CDR3 in DNA: TGTGCCGGGGACCCAGGATTAAATGAAAAACTGTTTTTT.

The chain couples TRBV13 to TRBJ2-7; the match to TRBD2 covers 14 bases. This CDR3 has 15 residues. Per the germline V gene, CDR1 is PRHDT and CDR2 is FYEKMQ (reference sequence). The V and J ends lost 4 bases and 5 bases, in that order; junction bases with no gene match: 4. As DNA, the CDR3 is TGTGCCAGCAGCTCGGGGACTAGCGGGAGTAACGAGCAGTACGTC. Residues: CASSSGTSGSNEQYV.

The V gene is TRBV13, the J gene TRBJ1-2, with 7 bases identical to TRBD1. Per the germline V gene, CDR1 is PRHDT and CDR2 is FYEKMQ (reference sequence). The V and J ends lost 5 bases and 3 bases, in that order; junction bases with no gene match: 6. The CDR3 has 14 residues. The CDR3: CASSVGQRHYGYTF. The CDR3 DNA reads as TGTGCCAGCAGCGTGGGACAGCGACACTATGGCTACACCTTC.

This clone is a singleton in its sample. V is TRBV7-2 and J is TRBJ2-5; D not resolved. V dropped 2 bases and J dropped 7 bases, with 8 bases sitting between them. Germline CDR1 and CDR2: SGHTA and FQGNSA. The CDR3 consists of 12 residues. CDR3 in DNA: TGTGCCAGCAGCTTATCCGAGAGGACCCAGTACTTC. Protein product: CASSLSERTQYF. The whole variable domain, remainder taken from reference TRBV7-2 and TRBJ2-5, is GAGVSQSPSNKVTEKGKDVELRCDPISGHTALYWYRQSLGQGLEFLIYFQGNSAPDKSGLPSDRFSAERTGGSVSTLTIQRTQQEDSAVYLCASSLSERTQYFGPGTRLLVL.

V usage is TRBV7-3 and J usage is TRBJ2-1; D unclear. V was trimmed by 5 bases and J by 6 bases, leaving 17 bases between them. Germline V gene lookup returns CDR1 SGHTA and CDR2 FQGTGA. The CDR3 extends over 15 amino acids. This CDR3 reads CASSPDPLQLNEQFF. The CDR3 DNA sequence: TGTGCCAGCAGCCCTGATCCCCTCCAGCTCAATGAGCAGTTCTTC. Based on the CDR3 plus reference TRBV7-3 and TRBJ2-1, the full variable domain is GAGVSQTPSNKVTEKGKYVELRCDPISGHTALYWYRQSLGQGPEFLIYFQGTGAADDSGLPNDRFFAVRPEGSVSTLKIQRTERGDSAVYLCASSPDPLQLNEQFFGPGTRLTVL.

The V and J genes are TRBV19 and TRBJ2-7; tentatively, D is TRBD2 (6 bases). CDR3 length equals 13 residues. The germline V and J ends were trimmed by 4 bases and 4 bases, with 11 bases remaining between them. Germline assignment: CDR1 LNHDA and CDR2 SQIVND (reference sequence). CDR3 loop: CASSSGLNYEQYF. In DNA, the CDR3 is TGTGCCAGTAGTAGCGGACTAAATTACGAGCAGTACTTC.

This rearrangement joins TRBV7-2 to TRBJ2-5; D possibly corresponds to TRBD2 (6 bases). There are 18 residues in the CDR3. The germline V and J ends were trimmed by 4 bases and 2 bases, with 23 bases remaining between them. Germline V gives CDR1 SGHTA, CDR2 FQGNSA. The CDR3 coding sequence is TGTGCCAGCAGCTACCCGGGACTTTCAACCCTAAAACAAGAGACCCAGTACTTC. Translated: CASSYPGLSTLKQETQYF.

The J gene is TRBJ1-3, the V gene TRBV5-5; unclear D gene. V lost 0 bases to trimming and J lost 6 bases, with 7 bases between them. The CDR3 covers 13 residues. The germline V gene encodes CDR1 SGHKS and CDR2 YYEKEE (reference sequence). The CDR3 coding sequence is TGTGCCAGCAGCTTGGACAGAAAAAACACCATATATTTT. Its translation: CASSLDRKNTIYF.